Presented here are 10 T cell receptor beta chains from one specimen sequenced in a study of blood T cells in healthy people across ages (dated by TCRdb to 2015 to 2017). To prepare the library, 5' RACE was applied. TCRdb names Illumina HiSeq 2500 as the instrument used. A second roughly 6 to 11 cycle PCR used a sample-barcoded 5' primer and a J-beta primer mix. TCRdb took the public reads, trimmed them with fastp at Q25, ran MiXCR for clone calling and kept in-frame beta chains. Rows are unified per CDR3 protein, each entry keeping the most common DNA and genes. In this sample the table shows about 1 million distinct CDR3 sequences, around 45% of which occur a single time. The ten largest clones add up to about 20% of the sample. Sequencing input: blood. These receptors were collected from a woman aged 55-75 years in good health.

The rearrangement joins TRBV29-1 to TRBJ2-1; 11 bases are shared with TRBD2. J was trimmed by 5 bases and V by 4 bases; bases with no gene match: 1. CDR3 size: 13 residues. The germline gives CDR1 SQVTM, CDR2 ANQGSEA. This CDR3 reads CSVVAGGHNEQFF. CDR3 in DNA: TGCAGCGTTGTAGCGGGAGGGCACAATGAGCAGTTCTTC.

This chain connects TRBV9 to TRBJ2-2; D assignment may be TRBD1 or TRBD2 (5 bases each). V was shortened by 0 bases and J by 5 bases, with 11 bases between the two germline ends. The CDR3 is made up of 15 amino acids. CDR1 is SGDLS, CDR2 YYNGEE, per germline. The DNA for the CDR3 is TGTGCCAGCAGCGTAGGGGGGAGTGAGACCGGGGAGCTGTTTTTT. It specifies CASSVGGSETGELFF. The full variable domain, rest sourced from reference TRBV9 and TRBJ2-2, is DSGVTQTPKHLITATGQRVTLRCSPRSGDLSVYWYQQSLDQGLQFLIQYYNGEERAKGNILERFSAQQFPDLHSELNLSSLELGDSALYFCASSVGGSETGELFFGEGSRLTVL.

In this sample, this clonotype turned up a few times. This chain uses TRBV6-5 with TRBJ2-6; D remains ambiguous. Germline CDR1 is MNHEY and CDR2 is SVGAGI. The CDR3 loop spans 16 amino acids. Between the trimmed V and J ends, which lost 2 bases and 0 bases, there was a span of 8 bases. The CDR3 spells CASSYAFSSGANVLTF. CDR3 DNA: TGTGCCAGCAGTTACGCTTTTAGCTCTGGGGCCAACGTCCTGACTTTC.

V usage is TRBV19 and J usage is TRBJ2-3; the match to TRBD1 covers 7 bases. V was pared by 6 bases and J by 4 bases, with 4 bases of the junction left unmatched. CDR1 is LNHDA, CDR2 SQIVND, per germline (reference sequence). The CDR3 sequence is 13 residues long. CDR3 in amino acids: CASRATGADTQYF. The CDR3 bases are TGTGCCAGTAGAGCCACAGGGGCAGATACGCAGTATTTT.

Only a few counts were recorded for this clonotype. The chain employs TRBV21-1 and TRBJ2-5; the DNA was not used to check the table's D call, TRBD1. TRBV21-1 is a pseudogene segment. The CDR3 runs 12 residues. The CDR3 region is CASSREVGEQYF. As DNA, the CDR3 is TGTGCCAGCAGCCGCGAAGTGGGGGAGCAGTACTTC.

This clonotype showed up just a few times. The CDR3 region is CASSLGLREFEQFF. The CDR3 nucleotides read TGTGCCAGCAGCTTAGGCCTGCGGGAGTTTGAGCAGTTCTTC. The chain recombines TRBV13 with TRBJ2-1, with 7 bases aligning to TRBD2. CDR3 length equals 14 residues. V trimming: 0 bases; J trimming: 9 bases; junction bases outside the gene matches: 5. The V gene's germline CDR1 is PRHDT and CDR2 FYEKMQ (reference sequence). Full variable domain (outside the CDR3, taken from reference TRBV13 and TRBJ2-1): AAGVIQSPRHLIKEKRETATLKCYPIPRHDTVYWYQQGPGQDPQFLISFYEKMQSDKGSIPDRFSAQQFSDYHSELNMSSLELGDSALYFCASSLGLREFEQFFGPGTRLTVL.

The chain uses TRBV11-2 and TRBJ2-7; 12 bases are a match to TRBD2. The CDR3 length is 17 residues. Looked up from germline, CDR1 is SGHAT and CDR2 is FQNNGV. V was pared by 5 bases and J by 0 bases, with 8 bases of the junction left unmatched. CDR3 amino acids: CASSLRTSGTGSYEQYF. The CDR3 nucleotides read TGTGCCAGCAGCCTGCGGACTAGCGGGACCGGCTCCTACGAGCAGTACTTC.

The genes are TRBV11-2 and TRBJ2-7; TRBD1 might be the D (7 bases). Trimming pared 3 bases from V and 2 bases from J, leaving 14 bases between. The germline V gene encodes CDR1 SGHAT and CDR2 FQNNGV. The CDR3 contains 15 residues. The CDR3 DNA reads TGTGCCAGCAGCTTCCTGACAGGGAGGACCTACGAGCAGTACTTC. It codes for CASSFLTGRTYEQYF.

There are a few counts of this clonotype. This chain connects TRBV28 to TRBJ1-2; 8 nucleotides match TRBD1. This CDR3 spans 14 amino acids. Looked up from germline, CDR1 is MDHEN and CDR2 is SYDVKM. J gave up 7 bases and V 2 bases, and 6 bases lay outside the gene matches. The CDR3 is CASSLIAGGFGYTF. The DNA of the CDR3 is TGTGCCAGCAGTTTAATAGCAGGGGGCTTTGGCTACACCTTC.

The chain links TRBV14 to TRBJ1-4; D is ambiguous. V was shortened by 1 base and J by 14 bases, with 8 bases between the two germline ends. The CDR3 totals 11 residues. Germline V gene data show CDR1 as SGHDN and CDR2 as FVKESK. For the CDR3, the DNA is TGTGCCAGCAGCCAAGGGAATGAGCTGTTTTTT. Translating it yields CASSQGNELFF.